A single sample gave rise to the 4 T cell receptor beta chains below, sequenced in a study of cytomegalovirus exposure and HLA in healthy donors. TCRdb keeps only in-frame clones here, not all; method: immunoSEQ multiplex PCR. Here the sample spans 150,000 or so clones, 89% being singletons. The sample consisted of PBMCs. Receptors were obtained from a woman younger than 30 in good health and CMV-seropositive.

The CDR3 coding sequence is TGTGCCAGTAGTACCGCCACCGGTACCTACGAGCAGTACTTC. Translation: CASSTATGTYEQYF. The chain has TRBV19 and TRBJ2-7; D uncertain. The CDR3 runs 14 residues. Trimming took off 4 bases at V and 2 bases at J, with 12 bases between the two ends. Germline V gene sequence: CDR1 LNHDA, CDR2 SQIVND (reference sequence).

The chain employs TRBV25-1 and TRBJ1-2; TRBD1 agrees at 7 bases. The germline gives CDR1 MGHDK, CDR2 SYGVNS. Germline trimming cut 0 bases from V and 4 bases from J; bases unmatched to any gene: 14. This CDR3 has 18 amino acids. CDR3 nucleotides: TGTGCCAGCAGTGAATACTTTAACCAGGGGGAGAAGGGCTATGGCTACACCTTC. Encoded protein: CASSEYFNQGEKGYGYTF.

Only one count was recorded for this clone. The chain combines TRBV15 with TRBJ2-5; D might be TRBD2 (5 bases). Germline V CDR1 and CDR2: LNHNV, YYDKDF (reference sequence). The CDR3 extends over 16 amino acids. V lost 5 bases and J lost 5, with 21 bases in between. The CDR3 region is CATSQLGARVGETQYF. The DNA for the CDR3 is TGTGCCACCAGCCAGCTAGGAGCGCGGGTAGGGGAGACCCAGTACTTC.

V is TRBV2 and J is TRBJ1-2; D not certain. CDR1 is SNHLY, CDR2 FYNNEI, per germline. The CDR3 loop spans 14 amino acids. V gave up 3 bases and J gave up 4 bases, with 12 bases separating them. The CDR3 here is CASSDWEGGYGYTF. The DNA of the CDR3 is TGTGCCAGCAGTGATTGGGAGGGAGGCTATGGCTACACCTTC.